This T cell receptor beta chain stems from a study of blood T cell repertoires in COVID-19. Produced via immunoSEQ multiplex PCR; TCRdb's table is partial and in-frame only. The table has some 300,000 clones, nearly 90% seen once. Germline V lookup: CDR1 SGHRS, CDR2 YFSETQ. CDR3 length: 15 amino acids. V lost 4 bases to trimming and J lost 5 bases, with 13 bases between them. The TCR was taken from a woman aged 45-65 years who had been exposed to COVID-19. The sequenced material came from PBMCs or T cells enriched from blood (not recorded which). The chain combines TRBV5-1 with TRBJ1-6; possibly TRBD1 for D (5 bases). CDR3 sequence: CASSPTPGDNSPLHF. The CDR3 DNA is TGCGCCAGCAGCCCGACGCCGGGGGATAATTCACCCCTCCACTTT.